The following is a TCR beta chain sequence with its context. Its antigen is not known. This specimen belongs to a study of identical twins. Study-level points and caveats: Low generation-probability sequences were in excess among twin-shared out-of-frame alpha sequences.

V dropped 5 bases and J dropped 1 base, with 6 bases sitting between them. The CDR3 consists of 12 residues. Germline lookup yields CDR1 DFQATT and CDR2 SNEGSKA (reference sequence). TCRdb re-called the 5' RACE reads with MiXCR, one entry per CDR3 protein. Among about 720,000 distinct CDR3 sequences listed, about 18% were seen once. The data were also submitted as part of a second study, on T cells expressing NK-cell markers. That source notes: The authors applied an anti-gamma-delta TCR antibody in several experiments, and it restricted sorting to alpha-beta TCR T cells. Of CD8+ T cells, 1.0-7.0% belonged to dominant NKG2C+ clonotypes in five or six donors.

The chain recombines TRBV20-1 with TRBJ2-1; D is unresolved. Sequencing was done on a sample of PBMCs. This TCR was recovered from a woman younger than 30 in good health. In DNA, the CDR3 is TGCAGTGCTCCGGATTCCTACAATGAGCAGTTCTTC. It is translated as CSAPDSYNEQFF.